This TCR beta chain emerged from a study of PD-1 and CTLA-4 blockade in melanoma. The data were produced by immunoSEQ multiplex PCR, yet TCRdb's version contains in-frame clones alone and is incomplete. The profile shows under 40,000 clones, 88% of them singletons. The sample consisted of CD8+ T cells from peripheral blood, taken from a patient given anti-PD-1 treatment. This TCR was recovered from a human donor with melanoma.

The CDR3 loop reads CASRPPNKAPNSPLHF. The DNA of the CDR3 is TGCGCCAGCAGACCTCCCAATAAAGCCCCTAATTCACCCCTCCACTTT. The chain links TRBV4-1 to TRBJ1-6, with D unresolved. The germline V gene has CDR1 MGHRA and CDR2 YSYEKL. The germline V and J ends were trimmed by 6 bases and 6 bases, with 18 bases remaining between them. The CDR3 spans 16 residues.